The 20 T cell receptor beta chains below all came from one sample that was sequenced in a study of CD8 T cells in Susac syndrome (dated 2019 in TCRdb). The library was generated by the immunoSEQ multiplex PCR assay. RNA was extracted using the RNeasy kit, and roughly 0.5 to 1 ug of the RNA was reverse transcribed with random hexamers. TCRdb applied fastp at Q25 and MiXCR to the public reads, then kept only in-frame beta chains. A single entry per CDR3 protein holds the most common genes and DNA from its merged rows. The sample data list some 300,000 distinct CDR3 sequences, and 85% of these were observed just once. Of the sample, over 0.09% is held by the ten largest clones. Sequencing was performed on CD8+ T cells from PBMCs. These receptors were obtained from a human donor with multiple sclerosis.

The chain has TRBV27 and TRBJ2-2; 7 nucleotides align to TRBD1. The CDR3 consists of 17 residues. V was pared by 4 bases and J by 4 bases, with 12 bases of the junction left unmatched. Germline loops: CDR1 MNHEY, CDR2 SMNVEV (reference sequence). The CDR3: CASSSNSGTALTGELFF. As DNA, the CDR3 is TGTGCCAGCAGTTCCAACTCCGGGACAGCCCTCACCGGGGAGCTGTTTTTT.

The gene calls are TRBV12-3 or TRBV12-4 and TRBJ2-1, with D unresolved. With 2 bases removed from V and 7 bases from J, the gap between germline ends came to 12 bases. The CDR3 is made up of 14 amino acids. The CDR3 region is CASSLTRVTNEQFF. The CDR3 coding sequence is TGTGCCAGCAGTTTAACTCGGGTCACGAATGAGCAGTTCTTC.

This chain uses TRBV5-6 with TRBJ1-1; 8 positions match TRBD1. Germline V gene sequence: CDR1 SGHDT, CDR2 YYEEEE. This CDR3 has 13 residues. Trimming at V came to 0 bases and at J to 8 bases, leaving 3 bases not matched to a gene. CDR3 amino acids: CASSLEGDREAFF. As DNA, the CDR3 is TGTGCCAGCAGCTTGGAAGGGGACAGGGAAGCTTTCTTT.

The J gene is TRBJ1-1, the V gene TRBV6-6; D uncertain. The germline CDR1 and CDR2 sequences are MNHNY and SVGAGI (reference sequence). CDR3 size: 14 residues. The V end was cut by 2 bases, the J end by 1 base, with 8 bases between. CDR3 loop: CASSYGAQNTEAFF. CDR3 nucleotide sequence: TGTGCCAGCAGTTACGGCGCTCAGAACACTGAAGCTTTCTTT.

The chain links TRBV14 to TRBJ2-1; 12 bases line up with TRBD2. V dropped 0 bases and J dropped 15; count of bases not matched to a gene: 3. Germline CDR1 SGHDN, CDR2 FVKESK. This CDR3 contains 13 residues. The CDR3 region is CASSQDRLAGAFF. The CDR3 DNA is TGTGCCAGCAGCCAAGATAGACTAGCGGGAGCGTTCTTC.

This chain uses TRBV29-1 with TRBJ1-2; 7 nucleotides agree with TRBD1. The CDR3 has 14 amino acids. Germline CDR1 and CDR2: SQVTM and ANQGSEA. J gave up 6 bases and V 0 bases, and 7 bases lay outside the gene matches. Here the CDR3 reads CSVEDMGTEDGYTF. DNA of the CDR3: TGCAGCGTTGAAGATATGGGGACAGAGGATGGCTACACCTTC. Based on the CDR3 plus reference TRBV29-1 and TRBJ1-2, the full variable domain is SAVISQKPSRDICQRGTSLTIQCQVDSQVTMMFWYRQQPGQSLTLIATANQGSEATYESGFVIDKFPISRPNLTFSTLTVSNMSPEDSSIYLCSVEDMGTEDGYTFGSGTRLTVV.

This clonotype was detected once. The chain uses TRBV19 and TRBJ2-3, with 11 bases identical to TRBD2. The V gene's germline CDR1 is LNHDA and CDR2 SQIVND (reference sequence). Trimming took 3 bases from V and 4 from J; bases not matched to a gene: 3. The CDR3 runs 15 residues. Here the CDR3 DNA reads TGTGCCAGTAGTATGACTAGCGGGGCCGCAGATACGCAGTATTTT. Translated, it gives CASSMTSGAADTQYF.

This chain links TRBV27 with TRBJ2-3; no clear D. Per germline, CDR1 MNHEY and CDR2 SMNVEV (reference sequence). The CDR3 totals 13 residues. The V gene lost 5 bases and the J gene lost 1 base, with 7 bases spanning the gap. CDR3 region: CASSPFGTDTQYF. The CDR3 nucleotides are TGTGCCAGCAGTCCCTTTGGCACAGATACGCAGTATTTT.

This sequence joins TRBV23-1 and TRBJ2-4; D might be TRBD2 (6 bases). TRBV23-1 is recorded as an ORF, its role being uncertain. This CDR3 is built from 18 residues. The V gene lost 3 bases and the J gene lost 2 bases, with 20 bases spanning the gap. The CDR3 DNA reads as TGCGCCAGCAGTCAGGGTGGCCGGGAGTCCATACCCAAAAACATTCAGTACTTC. Protein sequence: CASSQGGRESIPKNIQYF.

The DNA for the CDR3 is TGCAGCGTCCCCGAGGAAAGATGGAATGGCTACACCTTC. The encoded protein is CSVPEERWNGYTF. The chain couples TRBV29-1 to TRBJ1-2; D is ambiguous. The V gene lost 6 bases and the J gene lost 6 bases, with 17 bases spanning the gap. Germline CDR1 reads SQVTM; CDR2 reads ANQGSEA. This CDR3 region has 13 residues.

This sequence joins TRBV1 and TRBJ1-5; the table gives TRBD1 as D, unverified against the DNA. TRBV1 is a known pseudogene. There are 14 residues in the CDR3. CDR3: CTSSPGRTGQPQHF. The CDR3 nucleotides are TGCACCAGCAGCCCCGGACGGACGGGGCAGCCCCAGCATTTT.

This clonotype has a single count. One end of the junction fails to match germline, which may point to a read error. This chain joins TRBV28 and TRBJ1-3, with D uncertain. The CDR3 spans 15 residues. CDR1 MDHEN and CDR2 SYDVKM come from the germline V gene. This CDR3 is CASSLGPDSGDTIYF. The CDR3 bases are TGTGCCAGCAGTTTAGGACCGGACTCTGGAGACACCATATATTTT.

The chain recombines TRBV12-3 or TRBV12-4 with TRBJ2-3, with D unresolved. Between the trimmed V and J ends, which lost 6 bases and 7 bases, there was a span of 5 bases. The CDR3 loop spans 10 amino acids. The CDR3 DNA reads TGTGCCAGCAGCGTTCATACGCAGTATTTT. Its translation: CASSVHTQYF.

The chain couples TRBV7-9 to TRBJ2-5; D is possibly TRBD1 or TRBD2 (6 bases each). Germline-derived CDR1 and CDR2 are SEHNR and FQNEAQ (reference sequence). CDR3 size: 16 residues. V was shortened by 5 bases and J by 1 base, with 17 bases between the two germline ends. CDR3 protein: CASSPQEGDFQETQYF. In nucleotides, the CDR3 is TGTGCCAGCAGCCCTCAAGAGGGGGACTTCCAAGAGACCCAGTACTTC.

V usage is TRBV20-1 and J usage is TRBJ2-2; D call uncertain. The CDR3 extends over 11 amino acids. V was shortened by 4 bases and J by 4 bases, with 4 bases between the two germline ends. Germline V lookup: CDR1 DFQATT, CDR2 SNEGSKA (reference sequence). The CDR3 nucleotides read TGCAGTGCTACCCTCACCGGGGAGCTGTTTTTT. It is translated as CSATLTGELFF.

The chain links TRBV28 to TRBJ2-1; TRBD2 is a possible D gene (7 bases). Germline lookup yields CDR1 MDHEN and CDR2 SYDVKM. The CDR3 length is 15 residues. Deletions cut 2 bases from V and 4 bases from J, with 12 bases between. The CDR3 loop is CASSLLGGAYNEQFF. In nucleotides, the CDR3 is TGTGCCAGCAGTTTACTTGGGGGGGCGTACAATGAGCAGTTCTTC.

The chain carries TRBV11-2 and TRBJ2-1; D is possibly TRBD1 or TRBD2 (5 bases each). The CDR3 runs to 16 residues. V lost 5 bases and J 5 bases, leaving 19 bases between the germline ends. Germline-derived CDR1 and CDR2 are SGHAT and FQNNGV. The CDR3 here is CASSPKPFGANNEQFF. The CDR3 DNA is TGTGCCAGCAGCCCCAAGCCTTTCGGGGCGAACAATGAGCAGTTCTTC.

There are a few counts of this clonotype. V is TRBV6-6 and J is TRBJ1-2; unclear D gene. The CDR3 runs 13 residues. V shed 2 bases and J shed 3 bases, with 7 bases lying between them. CDR1 is MNHNY and CDR2 is SVGAGI in the germline V gene (reference sequence). CDR3 bases: TGTGCCAGCAGTTACAGAGAGCACTATGGCTACACCTTC. Amino acids: CASSYREHYGYTF.

This sequence joins TRBV12-3 or TRBV12-4 and TRBJ1-1; D unclear. This CDR3 is built from 14 residues. The V end lost 7 bases, the J end lost 1 base, and 13 bases lay between the germline ends. The CDR3 DNA is TGTGCCAGCACCCCGCTCGGCCAGAACACTGAAGCTTTCTTT. Its translation: CASTPLGQNTEAFF.

The rearrangement uses TRBV11-2 and TRBJ1-6; a possible D gene is TRBD1 (6 bases). This CDR3 is 15 amino acids long. CDR1 and CDR2 from the germline V gene are SGHAT and FQNNGV. V gave up 0 bases and J gave up 10 bases, with 13 bases separating them. The CDR3 is CASSLDSRGGSPLHF. The CDR3 nucleotides are TGTGCCAGCAGCTTAGATAGCAGGGGAGGCTCACCCCTCCACTTT.